This T cell receptor beta chain was found in a study of monozygotic twins with inflammatory bowel disease. Study outcomes and limitations: Researchers were unable to tell different T cell subtypes apart.

The germline gives CDR1 SGHDT, CDR2 YYEEEE. This CDR3 region has 15 residues. Note on this clonotype: The antigen is unknown.

Researchers ran eight separate cDNA reactions for each sample. The cDNA of both the TCRalpha and TCRbeta chains was subjected to two nested PCRs of 16 and 9 cycles. TCRdb re-called the 5' RACE reads and shows each CDR3 protein once, DNA omitted. The sample has over 120,000 distinct CDR3 sequences; the top ten hold around 1.2%. This receptor was taken from a human donor with ulcerative colitis or Crohn's disease, or a healthy co-twin of an affected twin (not recorded which). Material: blood. The chain employs TRBV5-6 and TRBJ1-5; TCRdb's D call, TRBD1, is unchecked because there is no DNA. The CDR3 sequence is CASSLWDRAYQPQHF.